This section outlines one T cell receptor beta chain sequence together with its context. Its antigen is currently unknown. Germline V gene data show CDR1 as LNHDA and CDR2 as SQIVND (reference sequence). The CDR3 is 13 amino acids. V lost 4 bases and J lost 9; bases outside the gene matches: 6. The sample is drawn from a study of T cell responses to AZD1222 COVID-19 vaccine. Study-wide context: Recipients boosted at about 4 weeks or about 12 weeks are pooled.

Using immunoSEQ multiplex PCR, the repertoire was profiled, and TCRdb retains in-frame clones only, with some absent. The profile shows 70,000 or so clones, about nine tenths of them singletons. General study points: CD4 TCRs covered the whole spike, strongest at regions 160-218 and 743-854. Most donors were white British, females outnumbered males, and clonal diversity was possibly underestimated.

Sequences were derived from peripheral blood, sampled on day 0 of AZD1222 vaccination. The sequence was collected from an adult in good health. The chain combines TRBV19 with TRBJ2-3, with TRBD1 identical over 8 bases. The CDR3 sequence: CASSRQDRETQYF. DNA for the CDR3: TGTGCCAGTAGTAGACAGGACAGGGAAACGCAGTATTTT.